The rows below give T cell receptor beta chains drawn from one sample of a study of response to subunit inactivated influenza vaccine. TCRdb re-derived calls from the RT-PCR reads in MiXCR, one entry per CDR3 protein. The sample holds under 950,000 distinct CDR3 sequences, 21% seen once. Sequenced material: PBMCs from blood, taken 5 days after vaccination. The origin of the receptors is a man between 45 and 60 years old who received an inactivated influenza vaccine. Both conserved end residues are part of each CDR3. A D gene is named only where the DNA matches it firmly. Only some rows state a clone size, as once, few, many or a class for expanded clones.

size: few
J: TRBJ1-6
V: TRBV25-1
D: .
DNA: TGTCTGGGGGGACGCTCCTATAATTCACCCCTCCACTTT
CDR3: CLGGRSYNSPLHF

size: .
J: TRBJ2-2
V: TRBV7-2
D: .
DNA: TGTGCCAGCAGCTTAGCGCCCGGACAATCCGGGGAGCTGTTTTTT
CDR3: CASSLAPGQSGELFF

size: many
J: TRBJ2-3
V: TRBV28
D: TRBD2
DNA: TGTGCCAGCAGCCGTACTAGCGGTTCTAGCACAGATACGCAGTATTTT
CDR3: CASSRTSGSSTDTQYF

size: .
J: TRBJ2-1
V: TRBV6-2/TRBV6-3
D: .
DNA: TGTGCCAGCAGTCGAACCGCCTCTGGATACTACAATGAGCAGTTCTTC
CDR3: CASSRTASGYYNEQFF

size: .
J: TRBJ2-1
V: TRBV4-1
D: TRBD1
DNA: TGCGCCAGCAGACTCGGGACAGGGTCCGGGAATGAGCAGTTCTTC
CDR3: CASRLGTGSGNEQFF

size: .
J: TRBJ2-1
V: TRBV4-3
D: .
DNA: TGCGCCAGCAGCCAAGCCGGGACTCCTCTGTTCTTC
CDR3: CASSQAGTPLFF

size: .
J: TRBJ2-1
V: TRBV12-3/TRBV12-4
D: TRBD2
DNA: TGTGCCAGCAGTTTTGAGCGGGGGGGATACAATGAGCAGTTCTTC
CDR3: CASSFERGGYNEQFF

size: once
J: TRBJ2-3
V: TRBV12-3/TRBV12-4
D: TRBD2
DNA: TGTGCCAGCAGCGACTCAGGAGCGGGGGGAGCCACAGATACGCAGTATTTT
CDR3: CASSDSGAGGATDTQYF

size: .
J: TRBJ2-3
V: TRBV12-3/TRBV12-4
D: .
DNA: TGTGCCAGCAGTGGTCCTAGCACAGATACGCAGTATTTT
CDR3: CASSGPSTDTQYF

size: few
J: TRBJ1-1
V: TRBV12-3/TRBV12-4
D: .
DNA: TGTGCCAGCAGTTTAGTGGGACGGGTGAACACTGAAGCTTTCTTT
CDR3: CASSLVGRVNTEAFF

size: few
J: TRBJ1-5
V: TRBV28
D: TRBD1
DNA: TGTGCCAGCAGCCGCCCGGGGACAGGGGACAATCAGCCCCAGCATTTT
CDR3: CASSRPGTGDNQPQHF

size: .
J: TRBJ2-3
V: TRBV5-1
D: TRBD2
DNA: TGCGCCAGCAGCTCCACTAGCGATCGAGGCGATACGCAGTATTTT
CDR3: CASSSTSDRGDTQYF

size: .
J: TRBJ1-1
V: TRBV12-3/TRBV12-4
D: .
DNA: TGTGCCAGCAGTTTAGACAGCACAATGAACACTGAAGCTTTCTTT
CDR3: CASSLDSTMNTEAFF

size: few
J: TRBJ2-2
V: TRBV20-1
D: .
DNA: TGCAGTGCTAGGGGGGGGGCCAACACCGGGGAGCTGTTTTTT
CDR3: CSARGGANTGELFF

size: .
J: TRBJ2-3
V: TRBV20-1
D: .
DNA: TGCAGTGCTGGACTCAGGGAGACGGGCACAGATACGCAGTATTTT
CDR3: CSAGLRETGTDTQYF

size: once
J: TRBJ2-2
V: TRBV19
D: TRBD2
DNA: TGTGCCAGTAGTGAGCTAGCGGCGAACACCGGGGAGCTGTTTTTT
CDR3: CASSELAANTGELFF

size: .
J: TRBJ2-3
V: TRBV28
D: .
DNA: TGTGCCAGCAGTACCATCGGGCGGGGCACAGATACGCAGTATTTT
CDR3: CASSTIGRGTDTQYF

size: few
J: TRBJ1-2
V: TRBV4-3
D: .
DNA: TGCGCCAGCAGCCAAGATTCCACAGGGCGCAACTATGGCTACACCTTC
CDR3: CASSQDSTGRNYGYTF

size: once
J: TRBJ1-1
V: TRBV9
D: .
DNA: TGTGCCAGCAGCCCCAGCGGGGCGTACACTGAAGCTTTCTTT
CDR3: CASSPSGAYTEAFF

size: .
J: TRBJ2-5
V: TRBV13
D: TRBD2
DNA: TGTGCCAGCAGCGATGGAGCGGGAGGTGAGACCCAGTACTTC
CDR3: CASSDGAGGETQYF

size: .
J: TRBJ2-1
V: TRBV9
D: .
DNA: TGTGCCAGCAGCGCCGGCAGGGGAATGGGTCTGGAGAGCTCCTACAATGAGCAGTTCTTC
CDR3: CASSAGRGMGLESSYNEQFF

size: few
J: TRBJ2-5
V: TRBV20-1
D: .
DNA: TGCAGTGCTAGAAGAAATGGAGGGACCCAAGAGACCCAGTACTTC
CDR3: CSARRNGGTQETQYF

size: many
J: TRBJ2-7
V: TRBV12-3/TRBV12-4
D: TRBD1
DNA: TGTGCCAGCAGTTTAGTTGACAGGGGATTCTACGAGCAGTACTTC
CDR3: CASSLVDRGFYEQYF

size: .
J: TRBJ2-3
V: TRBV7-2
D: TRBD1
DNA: TGTGCCAGCAGCCCAGACAGGGGGACGACAGATACGCAGTATTTT
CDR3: CASSPDRGTTDTQYF

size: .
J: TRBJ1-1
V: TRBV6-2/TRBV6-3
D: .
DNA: TGTGCCAGCAGTTACTCGATGGGCTACAGGAACACTGAAGCTTTCTTT
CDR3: CASSYSMGYRNTEAFF

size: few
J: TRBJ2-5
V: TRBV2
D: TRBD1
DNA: TGTGCCAGCAGGACCGGACAGGGGGTTTTGGCCCAGTACTTC
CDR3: CASRTGQGVLAQYF

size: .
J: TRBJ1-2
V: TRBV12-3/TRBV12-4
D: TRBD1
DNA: TGTGCCAGCAGGGAGACAGGGGCGGCCTATGGCTACACCTTC
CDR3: CASRETGAAYGYTF

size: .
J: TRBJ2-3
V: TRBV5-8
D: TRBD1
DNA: TGTGCCACCCCGGGCGGACAGGGGTCCCTTAGCACAGATACGCAGTATTTT
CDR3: CATPGGQGSLSTDTQYF

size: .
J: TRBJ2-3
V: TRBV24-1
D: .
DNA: TGTGCCACCAGTGAAGCAGGGTACGATACGCAGTATTTT
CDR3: CATSEAGYDTQYF

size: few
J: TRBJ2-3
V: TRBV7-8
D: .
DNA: TGTGCCAGCAGCTTAGAAGACCGGAATACGCAGTATTTT
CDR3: CASSLEDRNTQYF

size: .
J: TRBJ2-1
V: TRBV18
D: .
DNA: TGTGCCAGCTCACCACGTAGACAGGACAGCTCCTACAATGAGCAGTTCTTC
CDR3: CASSPRRQDSSYNEQFF

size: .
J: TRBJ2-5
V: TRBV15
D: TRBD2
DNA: TGTGCCACCAGCAGAGGGGGGGGGACTAGAGTACAAGAGACCCAGTACTTC
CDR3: CATSRGGGTRVQETQYF

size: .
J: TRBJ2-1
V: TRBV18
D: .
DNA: TGTGCCAGCTCACCACCCATCCTAGCCGAATACAATGAGCAGTTCTTC
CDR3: CASSPPILAEYNEQFF

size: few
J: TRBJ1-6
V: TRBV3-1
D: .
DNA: TGTGCCAGCAGCCAAACTTGGGGCCGGAACAGGGTACGTGGTTCACCCCTCCACTTT
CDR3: CASSQTWGRNRVRGSPLHF

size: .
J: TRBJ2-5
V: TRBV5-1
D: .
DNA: TGCGCCAGCAGCTTGGATGTGCCAGAGACCCAGTACTTC
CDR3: CASSLDVPETQYF

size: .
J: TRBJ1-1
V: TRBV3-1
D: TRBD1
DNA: TGTGCCAGCACCGGGGCGACTTTACAGGGGACTGAAGCTTTCTTT
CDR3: CASTGATLQGTEAFF

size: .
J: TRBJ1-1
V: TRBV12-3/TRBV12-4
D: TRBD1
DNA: TGTGCCAGCACCCGGACAGGCCCCATGAACACTGAAGCTTTCTTT
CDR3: CASTRTGPMNTEAFF

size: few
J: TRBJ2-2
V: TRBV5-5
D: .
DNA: TGTGCCAGCAGCTTGGATCATTGGGGGAGTAACACCGGGGAGCTGTTTTTT
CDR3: CASSLDHWGSNTGELFF

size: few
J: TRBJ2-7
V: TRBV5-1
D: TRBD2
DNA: TGCGCCAGCAGCCGCGGGGGGGCCTCCTACGAGCAGTACTTC
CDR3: CASSRGGASYEQYF

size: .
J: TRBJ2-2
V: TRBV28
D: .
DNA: TGTGCCAGCAGTGACCTCAACGGGTCCACCGGGGAGCTGTTTTTT
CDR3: CASSDLNGSTGELFF

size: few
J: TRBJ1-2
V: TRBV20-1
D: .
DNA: TGCAGTGCTAGAGTCGGAGGGGGAGTTGTTGATGGCTACACCTTC
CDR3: CSARVGGGVVDGYTF

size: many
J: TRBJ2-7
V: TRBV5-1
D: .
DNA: TGCGCCAGCAGTTCCCATCAAACCTACGAGCAGTACTTC
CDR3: CASSSHQTYEQYF

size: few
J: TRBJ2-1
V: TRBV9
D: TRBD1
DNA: TGTGCCAGCAGCGCGAGGACAGGTCATGAGCAGTTCTTC
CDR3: CASSARTGHEQFF

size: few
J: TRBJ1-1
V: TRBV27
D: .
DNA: TGTGCCAGCAGTTTATACCGTGGAGGGAACACTGAAGCTTTCTTT
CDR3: CASSLYRGGNTEAFF

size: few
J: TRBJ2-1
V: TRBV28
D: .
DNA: TGTGCCAGCAGTACCAAGGTTGATGGTGAAGATGAGCAGTTCTTC
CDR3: CASSTKVDGEDEQFF

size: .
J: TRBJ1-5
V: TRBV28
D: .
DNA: TGTGCCAGCAGTTTTTGGGGGTTCAATCAGCCCCAGCATTTT
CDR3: CASSFWGFNQPQHF

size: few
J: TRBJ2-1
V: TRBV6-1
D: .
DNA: TGTGCCAGCCGAACCGTCGGGGACTCTTACAATGAGCAGTTCTTC
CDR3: CASRTVGDSYNEQFF

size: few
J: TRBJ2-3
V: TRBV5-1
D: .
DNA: TGCGCCAGCAGCCGGGACAAAATATCAGATACGCAGTATTTT
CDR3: CASSRDKISDTQYF